This T cell receptor beta chain was found in a study of blood T cell repertoires in COVID-19. Across the whole study: There were acute and convalescent COVID-19 samples, and they came from the United States, Italy and Spain. The analysed material was cDNA or gDNA that came from T cells, B-cell-depleted T cells, or PBMCs.

The CDR3 runs 14 residues. Trimming shortened V by 3 bases and J by 2 bases, and 9 bases separated the two germline ends. Germline V lookup: CDR1 SGDLS, CDR2 YYNGEE. Original handling: Reference gene primer amplification in the assay estimated nucleated cell counts. Using immunoSEQ multiplex PCR, the repertoire was profiled, and TCRdb retains in-frame clones only, with some absent. Clone size and V and J calls were adopted from that table, with D and trimming inferred from the DNA. The data contain 200,000 to 250,000 clones, about nine tenths of them singletons. Sequenced sample: peripheral blood. The sequence came from a man aged 55-75 years who had recovered from COVID-19. The chain uses TRBV9 and TRBJ1-5; D is perhaps TRBD1 (6 bases). As DNA, the CDR3 is TGTGCCAGCAGCGCGGCAGGGGGCAATCAGCCCCAGCATTTT. Residues: CASSAAGGNQPQHF.